These T cell receptor beta chains were read from a single sample in a study of T cell responses to AZD1222 COVID-19 vaccine. Generated by immunoSEQ multiplex PCR, the TCRdb table keeps only in-frame clones and is missing some. This table has about 120,000 clones, around 90% appearing once. The specimen comprised peripheral blood, sampled 28 days after the second dose of the MenACWY control vaccine. These receptors were taken from an adult who received the MenACWY meningococcal vaccine as a control. CDR3s include the opening cysteine and the closing phenylalanine or tryptophan. Each record gives: V gene, clone size, D gene, J gene, CDR3 DNA, CDR3 protein. A D gene is named only where the DNA matches it firmly. Clone sizes are given selectively: once, few, many, or a class where the clone is expanded.

>TRBV4-3|.|.|TRBJ1-5
TGCGCCAGCAGCCAAGAAGCAGGGAGCAATCAGCCCCAGCATTTT
CASSQEAGSNQPQHF
>TRBV7-9|once|.|TRBJ2-1
TGTGCCAGCAGCTCAAATACCAACTCCTACAATGAGCAGTTCTTC
CASSSNTNSYNEQFF
>TRBV28|once|TRBD1|TRBJ2-1
TGTGCCAGCAGTTTCCCCAGGGGGCAGGTTGCTGAGCAGTTCTTC
CASSFPRGQVAEQFF
>TRBV7-2|.|TRBD1|TRBJ2-4
TGTGCCAGCAGCAAACAGGGGGTGTACGGCAAAAACATTCAGTACTTC
CASSKQGVYGKNIQYF
>TRBV4-1|.|.|TRBJ1-2
TGCGCCAGCAGCCATCTCTCTTCGGGCTACACCTTC
CASSHLSSGYTF
>TRBV10-1|.|.|TRBJ1-5
TGCGCCAGCGGAAGACGTCAGGGGCGAGCTCAGCCCCAGCATTTT
CASGRRQGRAQPQHF
>TRBV7-9|.|TRBD1|TRBJ2-5
TGTGCCAGCAGCTTGACAGGGCGCCAAGAGACCCAGTACTTC
CASSLTGRQETQYF
>TRBV7-9|.|TRBD1|TRBJ2-7
TGTGCCAGCAGCCCATCCAGGGGGAAGCAGTACTTC
CASSPSRGKQYF
>TRBV28|once|.|TRBJ1-5
TGTGCCAGCAGTTTAGGTATAAGAAATCAGCCCCAGCATTTT
CASSLGIRNQPQHF
>TRBV5-1|.|.|TRBJ2-3
TGCGCCAGCAGCTTGTGGTACCCAGATACGCAGTATTTT
CASSLWYPDTQYF
>TRBV10-3|.|TRBD2|TRBJ2-1
TGTGCCATCAGTCCGGGACTAGCTGATGAGCAGTTCTTC
CAISPGLADEQFF
>TRBV5-1|.|.|TRBJ1-4
TGCGCCAGCAGCTTGGCCGGGCTTGCAACTAATGAAAAACTGTTTTTT
CASSLAGLATNEKLFF
>TRBV2|.|.|TRBJ2-1
TGTGCCAGCAGTGAAACAGTCAATGAGCAGTTCTTC
CASSETVNEQFF
>TRBV4-2|.|.|TRBJ2-5
TGTGCCAGCAGCCAAGGGGGGGCAGAAGAGACCCAGTACTTC
CASSQGGAEETQYF